This T cell receptor beta chain was observed in a study of blood T cell repertoires in COVID-19. TCRdb's table, derived via immunoSEQ multiplex PCR, lists solely in-frame clones and lacks some. The table includes approximately 170,000 clones, roughly 87% detected once. From germline, CDR1 is LGHDT and CDR2 YNNKEL (reference sequence). Unmatched junction bases numbered 5, after V lost 11 bases and J lost 0 bases. This CDR3 comprises 15 residues. The chain recombines TRBV3-1 (or the pseudogene TRBV3-2) with TRBJ2-5; 14 bases agree with TRBD2. Sequenced input: peripheral blood. This clonotype originated in a woman in her 70s with COVID-19, enrolled during active disease. The CDR3 spells CASGTSGGYQETQYF. The CDR3 nucleotides are TGTGCCTCAGGGACTAGCGGGGGCTACCAAGAGACCCAGTACTTC.